The rows below give T cell receptor beta chains drawn from one sample of a study of cytomegalovirus exposure and HLA in healthy donors. Clones were read by immunoSEQ multiplex PCR, and TCRdb kept only the in-frame ones, dropping some. This table holds tens of thousands of clones, approximately 67% found once. The sequencing input was PBMCs. Source of these receptors: a woman aged 25-40 years in good health and CMV-seronegative. Each CDR3 is given with its conserved first and last residue. A D gene is named only where the DNA matches it firmly. Size values are once, few and many counts, or a class for expanded clones, and some rows have none.

clone size	J gene	V gene	D gene	CDR3 DNA	CDR3 protein
NA	TRBJ2-3	TRBV2	TRBD2	TGTGCCAGCAGAGACTGGAGCGGGGGGTCCACAGATACGCAGTATTTT	CASRDWSGGSTDTQYF
few	TRBJ1-1	TRBV6-1	NA	TGTGCCAGCAGTTCCCGCCAGGGGACCACTGAAGCTTTCTTT	CASSSRQGTTEAFF
few	TRBJ2-5	TRBV5-4	TRBD2	TGTGCCAGCAGCCTGCAGCGGGGGGGGGAGACCCAGTACTTC	CASSLQRGGETQYF
NA	TRBJ1-2	TRBV19	NA	TGTGCCAGTAGTATCCTGCGGCAGGGCGCCTATGGCTACACCTTC	CASSILRQGAYGYTF
NA	TRBJ2-5	TRBV6-5	TRBD1	TGTGCCAGCAGGGGGACAGGGGGAGGGCAAGAGACCCAGTACTTC	CASRGTGGGQETQYF
NA	TRBJ2-5	TRBV7-9	TRBD2	TGTGCCAGCAGCTTAAGGGTCGGACTAGCGGGGACTGGAGAGACCCAGTACTTC	CASSLRVGLAGTGETQYF
NA	TRBJ1-2	TRBV5-4	TRBD1	TGTGCCAGCAGCTACGACAGGGTGGGCTACACCTTC	CASSYDRVGYTF
NA	TRBJ2-1	TRBV11-3	TRBD2	TGTGCCAGCAGCTTAGACCGGGGGGGCAGATATGAGCAGTTCTTC	CASSLDRGGRYEQFF
few	TRBJ2-1	TRBV7-2	TRBD1	TGTGCCAGCAGGTCAGCCAGGGGGCCCTCCTACAATGAGCAGTTCTTC	CASRSARGPSYNEQFF
few	TRBJ2-5	TRBV5-1	TRBD2	TGCGCCAGCAGCCCCTATGGGGGTAGCGGGGGTGGAGAGACCCAGTACTTC	CASSPYGGSGGGETQYF
few	TRBJ2-3	TRBV6-1	NA	TGTGCCAGCAGTGAAGAAATGTATAGTTCCACAGATACGCAGTATTTT	CASSEEMYSSTDTQYF
NA	TRBJ2-3	TRBV4-2	NA	TGTGCCAGCAGCTTGGCGGCGCGGGTGAGCACAGATACGCAGTATTTT	CASSLAARVSTDTQYF
NA	TRBJ1-1	TRBV4-1	NA	TGCGCCAGCAGCCAAGACCCGGGATTGAACGCTGAAGCTTTCTTT	CASSQDPGLNAEAFF
few	TRBJ2-7	TRBV2	TRBD1	TGTGCCAGCAGCCCGGGACAGGGAACCTACGAGCAGTACTTC	CASSPGQGTYEQYF
NA	TRBJ1-1	TRBV29-1	NA	TGCAGCGGGGGACTGATCACTGAAGCCTTCTTT	CSGGLITEAFF
NA	TRBJ2-7	TRBV19	TRBD1	TGTGCCAGTAGTCCCCAGGGACAGGGGGGAGCCTACGAGCAGTACTTC	CASSPQGQGGAYEQYF
NA	TRBJ2-7	TRBV5-4	NA	TGTGCCAGCAGCTTGGAAAGACGGGCCTACGAGCAGTACTTC	CASSLERRAYEQYF
NA	TRBJ2-3	TRBV7-3	TRBD2	TGTGCCAGCAGCCTCTCGGCGACTAGCGGGGCGGATACGCAGTATTTT	CASSLSATSGADTQYF
NA	TRBJ2-1	TRBV30	NA	TGTGCCTGGAGTGGAGGGACCTACAATGAGCAGTTCTTC	CAWSGGTYNEQFF
NA	TRBJ2-7	TRBV7-9	TRBD2	TGTTCCAGCAGCTCCCCGGGACTAGCGACTTACGAGCAGTACTTC	CSSSSPGLATYEQYF
few	TRBJ2-5	TRBV29-1	NA	TGCAGCGTTGTTGGAGTGACCCAAGGGACCCAGTACTTC	CSVVGVTQGTQYF
NA	TRBJ1-2	TRBV4-1	TRBD1	TGCGCCAGCAGCCAAGATAGGAGACAGGGCATCGGGTACACCTTC	CASSQDRRQGIGYTF
NA	TRBJ2-1	TRBV5-1	TRBD1	TGCGCCAGCAGCCCCGACAGGGCTTGGGTGGATGAGCAGTTCTTC	CASSPDRAWVDEQFF
few	TRBJ2-7	TRBV6-5	NA	TGTGCCAGCAGGTTACAGGCAGGGAACTACGAGCAGTACTTC	CASRLQAGNYEQYF
NA	TRBJ1-5	TRBV2	NA	TGTGCCAGCAGTGAATGGACACCTAATCAGCCCCAGCATTTT	CASSEWTPNQPQHF
few	TRBJ2-1	TRBV29-1	TRBD2	TGCAGCGTCTCTAGCGGGGGGTACAATGAGCAGTTCTTC	CSVSSGGYNEQFF
NA	TRBJ1-1	TRBV4-2	TRBD1	TGTGCCAGCAGCCAAGGGGACAGGGGGCTTAAGACTGAAGCTTTCTTT	CASSQGDRGLKTEAFF
NA	TRBJ1-1	TRBV7-3	NA	TGTGCCAGCAGCTTTATAACAGTGAACACTGAAGCTTTCTTT	CASSFITVNTEAFF
NA	TRBJ2-7	TRBV6-5	NA	TGTGCCAGCAGTGCGGTTCCAGGGTTAGCCTACGAGCAGTACTTC	CASSAVPGLAYEQYF
NA	TRBJ1-4	TRBV14	NA	TGTGCCAGCAGCCAACCCCAGGGAAGTGAAAAACTGTTTTTT	CASSQPQGSEKLFF
NA	TRBJ2-7	TRBV4-3	TRBD2	TGCGCCAGCAGCCAAGCGGGCGGGGGGGCCTACGAGCAGTACTTC	CASSQAGGGAYEQYF
NA	TRBJ2-7	TRBV5-5	TRBD1	TGTGCCAGCAGCCAGGGACAGGGGATTCACGAGCAGTACTTC	CASSQGQGIHEQYF
NA	TRBJ2-7	TRBV7-2	NA	TGTGCCAGCAGCCCGAACAGGGGGGGACAAGGGTACGAGCAGTACTTC	CASSPNRGGQGYEQYF
NA	TRBJ2-7	TRBV28	TRBD1	TGTGCCAGCAGTCCCGCCGTATGGGACAGGTCCCCCTACGAGCAGTACTTC	CASSPAVWDRSPYEQYF
NA	TRBJ2-3	TRBV4-2	TRBD2	TGTGCCAGCAGCCAAGGGGTAGCGGGGACAGATACGCAGTATTTT	CASSQGVAGTDTQYF
NA	TRBJ2-5	TRBV5-4	TRBD2	TGTGCCAGCAGCTGGGACCTAGCGGGGGGAGAGACCCAGTACTTC	CASSWDLAGGETQYF
few	TRBJ1-1	TRBV20-1	NA	TGCAGTGCCTCCGACAGGGAAGCTTTCTTT	CSASDREAFF
NA	TRBJ2-5	TRBV5-1	NA	TGCGCCAGCAGCTTGGTTCTAGAAGAGACCCAGTACTTC	CASSLVLEETQYF
NA	TRBJ1-2	TRBV6-6	NA	TGTGCCAGCAGTTACTCGCTCAGGAATAACTATGGCTACACCTTC	CASSYSLRNNYGYTF
few	TRBJ2-1	TRBV7-2	TRBD2	TGTGCCAGCAGCTTAATAGGGCTAGCGGGGGGGATTGAGCAGTTCTTC	CASSLIGLAGGIEQFF
NA	TRBJ1-1	TRBV10-1	NA	TGCGCCAGCAAGGGGGATTTAGACACTGAAGCTTTCTTT	CASKGDLDTEAFF
NA	TRBJ1-2	TRBV30	NA	TGTGCCTGGAGTGAACTCAATGCTAACTATGGCTACACCTTC	CAWSELNANYGYTF
NA	TRBJ1-6	TRBV1	NA	TGCACCAGCAGCCAAGAGGAGGGACAGGGCAGCTCCTATAATTCACCCCTCCACTTT	CTSSQEEGQGSSYNSPLHF
few	TRBJ1-1	TRBV28	NA	TGTGCCAGCATCCTCGGGTCCATGAACACTGAAGCTTTCTTT	CASILGSMNTEAFF
once	TRBJ1-6	TRBV4-1	NA	TGCGCCAGCAGCCAAGAAGGGGCCTATAATTCACCCCTCCACTTT	CASSQEGAYNSPLHF
NA	TRBJ1-1	TRBV4-2	NA	TGTGCCAGCAGCCAAGAAACAGGGATCAGGAACACTGAAGCTTTCTTT	CASSQETGIRNTEAFF
once	TRBJ1-2	TRBV19	NA	TGTGCCAGTAGCCTACAGGGACCCACCACCTATGGCTACACCTTC	CASSLQGPTTYGYTF
NA	TRBJ2-5	TRBV4-3	TRBD2	TGCGCCAGCAGCCAAGACTGGCGGGGGGCCCCCCGGGAGACCCAGTACTTC	CASSQDWRGAPRETQYF
NA	TRBJ1-4	TRBV7-9	TRBD1	TGTGCCAGCAGCTTAGGCGACAGGGGAGGTGAAAAACTGTTTTTT	CASSLGDRGGEKLFF
NA	TRBJ1-1	TRBV9	NA	TGTGCCAGCAGCGTAGGGGGCCGGACTGAAGCTTTCTTT	CASSVGGRTEAFF
NA	TRBJ2-1	TRBV7-2	NA	TGTGCCAGCAGCTGGGAGAACGGGGATGAGCAGTTCTTC	CASSWENGDEQFF
NA	TRBJ2-1	TRBV11-1	NA	TGTGCCAGCAGCTTGGACTCCCCGGCCCCCTACAATGAGCAGTTCTTC	CASSLDSPAPYNEQFF
NA	TRBJ2-3	TRBV2	TRBD1	TGTGCCAGCACTCTCTTCCGGGACAGCCTCACAGATACGCAGTATTTT	CASTLFRDSLTDTQYF